A selection of T cell receptor beta chains follows, all from one sample in a study of blood T cell repertoires in COVID-19. TCRdb's copy holds only in-frame clones and misses some; the assay was immunoSEQ multiplex PCR. Of 350,000 to 500,000 clones in the sample, 80% to 90% were seen once. Sequencing was done on a sample of peripheral blood. The receptors come from a man younger than 30 with COVID-19, enrolled during active disease. Both conserved end residues are part of each CDR3. A D gene is named only where the DNA matches it firmly. The size of a clone is reported for some rows only, either as once, few or many, or as a class for expanded clones.

length	J	size	V	D	DNA	CDR3
14	TRBJ2-1	.	TRBV7-3	.	TGTGCCAGCAGCCCAGGGGACTCCTACAATGAGCAGTTCTTC	CASSPGDSYNEQFF
14	TRBJ2-2	.	TRBV11-2	TRBD1	TGTGCCAGCAGCTACCGACAGGGGTCCGGGGAGCTGTTTTTT	CASSYRQGSGELFF
12	TRBJ1-1	.	TRBV19	.	TGTGCCAGTAGTAGGGAGGGACGGGCAGCTTTCTTT	CASSREGRAAFF
14	TRBJ2-3	.	TRBV5-1	.	TGCGCCAGCAGCTTCGAACAGAACACAGATACGCAGTATTTT	CASSFEQNTDTQYF
14	TRBJ1-4	.	TRBV6-6	.	TGTGCCAGCAGTTACCGTCAGGCCACCGAAAAACTGTTTTTT	CASSYRQATEKLFF
11	TRBJ2-5	.	TRBV7-9	.	TGTGCCAGCAGCCCCCCTCAGACCCAGTACTTC	CASSPPQTQYF
15	TRBJ1-6	.	TRBV4-1	TRBD1	TGCGCCAGCAGCCGATTGACAGGGGGTGATTCACCCCTCCACTTT	CASSRLTGGDSPLHF
15	TRBJ1-1	.	TRBV9	.	TGTGCCAGCAGCGTAGGACAGGAACCGAACACTGAAGCTTTCTTT	CASSVGQEPNTEAFF
14	TRBJ1-3	.	TRBV7-6	.	TGTGCCAGCAGCACAAGATCCGATGGAAACACCATATATTTT	CASSTRSDGNTIYF
14	TRBJ2-7	.	TRBV10-3	TRBD1	TGTGCCATAAGACAGGGGGCTCGGTTTTACGAGCAGTACTTC	CAIRQGARFYEQYF
17	TRBJ1-5	.	TRBV2	TRBD1	TGTGCCAGCAGGGAGGGACAGGGGAGAGGTAGCAATCAGCCCCAGCATTTT	CASREGQGRGSNQPQHF
11	TRBJ2-1	.	TRBV24-1	.	TGTGCCACCGGGCGGGCGGGTGAGCAGTTCTTC	CATGRAGEQFF
14	TRBJ2-2	.	TRBV9	TRBD1	TGTGCCAGCAGCCCAAGACAGGGAACCGGGGAGCTGTTTTTT	CASSPRQGTGELFF
19	TRBJ2-2	.	TRBV11-2	TRBD2	TGTGCCAGCAGCTTGGTTCCACGGGGGGGCCTACCGAACACCGGGGAGCTGTTTTTT	CASSLVPRGGLPNTGELFF
14	TRBJ2-3	.	TRBV9	TRBD1	TGTGCCAGCAGCGTCCAGGGGGTCACAGATACGCAGTATTTT	CASSVQGVTDTQYF
17	TRBJ2-7	.	TRBV7-8	TRBD2	TGTGCCAGCAGCTTAGAGGGTGGTAGCGGGGGATCCTACGAGCAGTACTTC	CASSLEGGSGGSYEQYF
14	TRBJ2-1	.	TRBV2	.	TGTGCCAGCAGCAAGACAGACCCCTACAATGAGCAGTTCTTC	CASSKTDPYNEQFF
17	TRBJ1-4	.	TRBV4-1	.	TGCGCCAGCAGCCATCAAGCTCTCAGGTCAACTAATGAAAAACTGTTTTTT	CASSHQALRSTNEKLFF
17	TRBJ2-5	.	TRBV11-3	TRBD2	TGTGCCAGCAGCCGCTCGGGTCCGACTAGCCCTCAAGAGACCCAGTACTTC	CASSRSGPTSPQETQYF
13	TRBJ2-3	.	TRBV5-4	.	TGTGCCAGCAGGTCGGGGGGCACAGATACGCAGTATTTT	CASRSGGTDTQYF
15	TRBJ2-7	.	TRBV15	TRBD1	TGTGCCACCAGCAGAGAGCCAGGGGGACCTTACGAGCAGTACTTC	CATSREPGGPYEQYF
14	TRBJ2-7	.	TRBV6-5	.	TGTGCCAGCAGTAGGGGACTGATCTCCTACGAGCAGTACTTC	CASSRGLISYEQYF
14	TRBJ2-1	.	TRBV25-1	.	TGTGCCAGCAGCCGAGCAGGGACCTACAATGAGCAGTTCTTC	CASSRAGTYNEQFF
17	TRBJ2-2	.	TRBV4-2	.	TGTGCCAGCAGCCAAGTAGAGGCTAGCGTTGGCACCGGGGAGCTGTTTTTT	CASSQVEASVGTGELFF
14	TRBJ2-1	.	TRBV9	TRBD2	TGTGCCAGCAGCCCCACTAGCGGGAGTCGTGAGCAGTTCTTC	CASSPTSGSREQFF
15	TRBJ2-3	.	TRBV5-6	.	TGTGCCAGCAGCTTGCTGGCCGCCCTCACAGATACGCAGTATTTT	CASSLLAALTDTQYF
13	TRBJ1-6	.	TRBV12-5	.	TGTGCTAGTGGTTTTGAGTATAATTCACCCCTCCACTTT	CASGFEYNSPLHF
16	TRBJ2-5	.	TRBV5-1	TRBD2	TGCGCCAGCAGCTTGCTAGCGGGAGTACAACAAGAGACCCAGTACTTC	CASSLLAGVQQETQYF
16	TRBJ2-2	.	TRBV6-4	.	TGTGCCAGCAGTGACCGAAACAGAAGGCTCACCGGGGAGCTGTTTTTT	CASSDRNRRLTGELFF
15	TRBJ2-7	.	TRBV14	TRBD2	TGTGCCAGCAGCCAACGTGGGACTACGTTAGTTGAGCAGTACTTC	CASSQRGTTLVEQYF
17	TRBJ2-1	.	TRBV2	TRBD2	TGTGCCAGCACCCATGGACTTAGCGGGAGGGACCACAATGAGCAGTTCTTC	CASTHGLSGRDHNEQFF
14	TRBJ2-3	.	TRBV19	TRBD1	TGTGCCACCCTGGGGACAGGGGGTACAGATACGCAGTATTTT	CATLGTGGTDTQYF
17	TRBJ2-5	.	TRBV7-6	TRBD2	TGTGCCAGCAGCTTAGCCGGGCCGGGGGACTACAGGCGGACCCAGTACTTC	CASSLAGPGDYRRTQYF
15	TRBJ1-2	.	TRBV2	TRBD1	TGTGCCAGCAGCTACTACAGGGGGTCGGGCTATGGCTACACCTTC	CASSYYRGSGYGYTF
14	TRBJ1-2	.	TRBV13	.	TGTGCCAGCAGCTTCCGGGACTCCGCTGGGGGCTACACCTTC	CASSFRDSAGGYTF
17	TRBJ2-1	once	TRBV11-3	TRBD2	TGTGCCAGCAGCCTGGGACTAGCGGGAAAACTCGAAAATGAGCAGTTCTTC	CASSLGLAGKLENEQFF
15	TRBJ1-2	.	TRBV9	TRBD1	TGTGCCAGCAGCGTCGACAGGGGAACTAACTATGGCTACACCTTC	CASSVDRGTNYGYTF
18	TRBJ2-6	.	TRBV30	.	TGTGCCTGGAGTACGGTCAGGGCTGCCTTGTCGGGGGCCAACGTCCTGACTTTC	CAWSTVRAALSGANVLTF
14	TRBJ2-1	.	TRBV19	.	TGTGCCACCATCCCCCTCCTATCCTACAATGAGCAGTTCTTC	CATIPLLSYNEQFF
15	TRBJ2-1	.	TRBV19	TRBD2	TGTGCCAGTAGTATTCCTAGCGGGAGAGTTAATGAGCAGTTCTTC	CASSIPSGRVNEQFF
17	TRBJ2-1	few	TRBV7-9	TRBD2	TGTGCCAGCAGCTTAGCCCTAGCGGGGGGGGTATACAATGAGCAGTTCTTC	CASSLALAGGVYNEQFF
13	TRBJ1-1	.	TRBV27	TRBD1	TGTGCCAGCAAAGGACAGGGGGCGGCTGAAGCTTTCTTT	CASKGQGAAEAFF
14	TRBJ1-1	.	TRBV5-1	TRBD1	TGCGCCAGCACCGCGGGACAGCAGAACACTGAAGCTTTCTTT	CASTAGQQNTEAFF
13	TRBJ1-2	.	TRBV30	TRBD1	TGTGCCTGGAGTGTACAGGGGGTGGGTGGCTACACCTTC	CAWSVQGVGGYTF
13	TRBJ2-7	.	TRBV28	.	TGTGCCAGCAGTTTCAGGTTAAAGGACGAGCAGTACTTC	CASSFRLKDEQYF
16	TRBJ2-7	.	TRBV23-1	.	TGCGCCAGCAGTCTGACAACTCTTACGAGCTCCTACGAGCAGTACTTC	CASSLTTLTSSYEQYF
15	TRBJ1-2	.	TRBV3-1/TRBV3-2	TRBD1	TGTGCCAGCAGCCCAATCGGGACAGGGAACTATGGCTACACCTTC	CASSPIGTGNYGYTF
16	TRBJ2-3	.	TRBV6-5	.	TGTGCCAGCAGTTTTAGTGGGAGACAGGGCACAGATACGCAGTATTTT	CASSFSGRQGTDTQYF
15	TRBJ2-1	.	TRBV4-1	TRBD2	TGCGCCAGCAGCCAAACCCGGACTAGCGTGGATGAGCAGTTCTTC	CASSQTRTSVDEQFF
14	TRBJ1-3	.	TRBV29-1	TRBD1	TGCAGCGTTGAAGGAGGGGGCGGCAGAAACACCATATATTTT	CSVEGGGGRNTIYF
15	TRBJ2-1	.	TRBV6-5	TRBD1	TGTGCCAGCAGTTCGAGACAGGGGCCGCACAATGAGCAGTTCTTC	CASSSRQGPHNEQFF
18	TRBJ2-4	.	TRBV27	TRBD1	TGTGCCAGCATCCCAGCCTCACAGGGGAAGGCAGCCAAAAACATTCAGTACTTC	CASIPASQGKAAKNIQYF
14	TRBJ2-7	.	TRBV28	.	TGTGCCAGCAGTCGGCGACTGGAGCCCTACGAGCAGTACTTC	CASSRRLEPYEQYF
15	TRBJ1-2	once	TRBV5-4	.	TGTGCCAGCATCCCCGATCGCGGATCCTTCTATGGCTACACCTTC	CASIPDRGSFYGYTF
13	TRBJ1-2	.	TRBV3-1/TRBV3-2	.	TGTGCCAGCAGCCTACTCTTGTCCGCGGGCTACACCTTC	CASSLLLSAGYTF
13	TRBJ1-6	once	TRBV12-3/TRBV12-4	.	TGTGCCAGCTCAACAGGGAGGGACTCACCCCTCCACTTT	CASSTGRDSPLHF
13	TRBJ2-7	.	TRBV12-3/TRBV12-4	TRBD1	TGTGCCAGCAGCGTGGGACAGCCAACAGCGCAGTACTTC	CASSVGQPTAQYF
16	TRBJ2-1	.	TRBV7-2	.	TGTGCCAGCAGCTTAGTGGGCGGGAATCCGTCGGGTGAGCAGTTCTTC	CASSLVGGNPSGEQFF
15	TRBJ1-2	.	TRBV7-3	TRBD1	TGTGCCAGCAGCCTTTCGGGACAGGGAGGCTATGGCTACACCTTC	CASSLSGQGGYGYTF